This is a list of T cell receptor beta chains from one sample in a study of CD8 T cells in ankylosing spondylitis. A single record per CDR3 protein comes from TCRdb applying MiXCR to the 5' RACE reads. The sample lists hundreds of thousands of distinct CDR3 sequences; roughly 20% were seen once. The specimen sequenced was blood, either unsorted or a sorted T cell fraction (not recorded which). Every receptor here comes from a male donor with ankylosing spondylitis or in good health (not recorded which). Each CDR3 is given with its conserved first and last residue. The order of the fields is V gene, D gene, J gene, clone size, CDR3 protein, CDR3 DNA. A D gene is named only where the DNA matches it firmly. A row's size may be missing; if present it is once, few, many or a size class.

TRBV13	.	TRBJ2-4	.	CASSLGGTRPIQYF	TGTGCCAGCAGCTTAGGCGGGACACGACCCATTCAGTACTTC
TRBV5-1	TRBD2	TRBJ2-5	many	CASSGGLSGETQYF	TGCGCCAGCAGCGGGGGACTATCAGGGGAGACCCAGTACTTC
TRBV5-6	.	TRBJ1-2	few	CASSRPEDYGYTF	TGTGCCAGCAGCCGGCCTGAGGACTATGGCTACACCTTC
TRBV12-3/TRBV12-4	TRBD1	TRBJ2-5	many	CASSLRTGVETQYF	TGTGCCAGCAGTCTTCGGACAGGGGTGGAGACCCAGTACTTC
TRBV28	TRBD2	TRBJ2-3	once	CASTTSGGNTDTQYF	TGTGCCAGCACTACTAGCGGGGGGAACACAGATACGCAGTATTTT
TRBV6-1	.	TRBJ2-1	few	CASSETQRISYNEQFF	TGTGCCAGCAGTGAGACCCAGCGGATATCCTACAATGAGCAGTTCTTC
TRBV12-3/TRBV12-4	.	TRBJ1-1	few	CASSLEVTRYPRAFF	TGTGCCAGCAGTTTAGAGGTTACACGCTACCCTCGGGCTTTCTTT
TRBV4-2	.	TRBJ2-1	many	CASSQGNSYNEQFF	TGTGCCAGCAGCCAAGGGAACAGTTACAATGAGCAGTTCTTC
TRBV4-2	.	TRBJ2-5	many	CASSQDPGETQYF	TGTGCCAGCAGCCAAGATCCTGGGGAGACCCAGTACTTC
TRBV9	.	TRBJ1-1	few	CASSVLGMNTEAFF	TGTGCCAGCAGCGTATTAGGGATGAACACTGAAGCTTTCTTT
TRBV25-1	TRBD1	TRBJ2-2	few	CASRGTGADTGELFF	TGTGCCAGCAGGGGAACAGGGGCGGACACCGGGGAGCTGTTTTTT
TRBV3-1	.	TRBJ2-3	few	CASQSRGGWSTDTQYF	TGTGCCAGCCAATCCCGAGGGGGGTGGAGCACAGATACGCAGTATTTT
TRBV5-1	.	TRBJ1-2	.	CASSLQQTYGYTF	TGCGCCAGCAGCTTGCAACAGACCTATGGCTACACCTTC
TRBV29-1	TRBD1	TRBJ2-3	.	CSARWTGPTSTDTQYF	TGCAGCGCCCGGTGGACAGGTCCAACTAGCACAGATACGCAGTATTTT
TRBV20-1	TRBD2	TRBJ2-1	few	CSADETSGSSYNEQFF	TGCAGTGCTGACGAGACTAGCGGGAGCTCCTACAATGAGCAGTTCTTC
TRBV12-3/TRBV12-4	TRBD2	TRBJ2-1	many	CASSPPGLAGVRQFF	TGTGCCAGCAGCCCCCCGGGGCTAGCGGGAGTGAGGCAGTTCTTC
TRBV10-3	TRBD2	TRBJ2-3	few	CAIRGLADTDTQYF	TGTGCCATCAGAGGACTAGCGGACACAGATACGCAGTATTTT
TRBV5-1	.	TRBJ2-6	.	CASSLAMDSGANVLTF	TGCGCCAGCAGCTTGGCAATGGACTCTGGGGCCAACGTCCTGACTTTC
TRBV11-2	.	TRBJ1-1	few	CASTLGGDGTEAFF	TGTGCCAGCACCCTGGGGGGGGACGGCACTGAAGCTTTCTTT
TRBV7-8	.	TRBJ2-1	few	CASSLAAGIQIPFF	TGTGCCAGCAGCTTAGCTGCGGGCATCCAAATCCCGTTCTTC
TRBV29-1	.	TRBJ2-3	many	CSKTKGNTQYF	TGCAGCAAGACGAAGGGAAATACGCAGTATTTT
TRBV7-9	.	TRBJ2-5	once	CASSLEAGTQYF	TGTGCCAGCAGCTTAGAGGCCGGGACCCAGTACTTC
TRBV7-3	TRBD2	TRBJ2-5	.	CASSLGVAGAQETQYF	TGTGCCAGCAGCCTTGGGGTAGCGGGAGCGCAAGAGACCCAGTACTTC
TRBV12-3/TRBV12-4	.	TRBJ2-3	many	CASSSWGVDTQYF	TGTGCCAGCTCCTCCTGGGGCGTAGATACGCAGTATTTT
TRBV30	TRBD1	TRBJ2-5	.	CAGGGQDGETQYF	TGTGCCGGAGGGGGACAGGACGGGGAGACCCAGTACTTC
TRBV10-3	TRBD1	TRBJ1-1	few	CAILGQGNTEAFF	TGTGCCATCTTGGGACAGGGGAACACTGAAGCTTTCTTT
TRBV7-9	.	TRBJ2-2	.	CASSLGHRERLFF	TGTGCCAGCAGCTTAGGCCACAGGGAACGGCTGTTTTTT
TRBV12-3/TRBV12-4	TRBD1	TRBJ1-2	.	CASSLGESGGMNYGYTF	TGTGCCAGCAGTTTAGGGGAATCAGGGGGCATGAACTATGGCTACACCTTC
TRBV7-2	TRBD2	TRBJ2-3	few	CASSQAGARRDTQYF	TGTGCCAGCAGTCAAGCGGGGGCTCGTAGAGATACGCAGTATTTT
TRBV12-3/TRBV12-4	.	TRBJ1-5	once	CASARQWGRSNQPQHF	TGTGCCAGTGCCCGACAGTGGGGCCGGAGCAATCAGCCCCAGCATTTT
TRBV12-5	.	TRBJ2-1	.	CASGPDGRSSYNEQFF	TGTGCTAGTGGTCCCGACGGGCGAAGCTCCTACAATGAGCAGTTCTTC
TRBV20-1	.	TRBJ2-1	.	CSATRGPGLNEQFF	TGCAGTGCCACCAGAGGTCCAGGGTTAAATGAGCAGTTCTTC
TRBV29-1	.	TRBJ2-5	few	CSVDAGTQYF	TGCAGCGTTGATGCAGGGACCCAGTACTTC
TRBV7-6	.	TRBJ2-5	many	CASSRQGLQETQYF	TGTGCCAGCAGCAGACAGGGACTCCAAGAGACCCAGTACTTC
TRBV4-1	.	TRBJ1-2	few	CASSSALATSNYGYTF	TGCGCCAGCAGCTCCGCTTTGGCAACCTCGAACTATGGCTACACCTTC
TRBV12-3/TRBV12-4	TRBD2	TRBJ2-2	few	CASTLGKLAGNTGELFF	TGTGCCAGCACTCTGGGAAAGCTAGCGGGAAACACCGGGGAGCTGTTTTTT